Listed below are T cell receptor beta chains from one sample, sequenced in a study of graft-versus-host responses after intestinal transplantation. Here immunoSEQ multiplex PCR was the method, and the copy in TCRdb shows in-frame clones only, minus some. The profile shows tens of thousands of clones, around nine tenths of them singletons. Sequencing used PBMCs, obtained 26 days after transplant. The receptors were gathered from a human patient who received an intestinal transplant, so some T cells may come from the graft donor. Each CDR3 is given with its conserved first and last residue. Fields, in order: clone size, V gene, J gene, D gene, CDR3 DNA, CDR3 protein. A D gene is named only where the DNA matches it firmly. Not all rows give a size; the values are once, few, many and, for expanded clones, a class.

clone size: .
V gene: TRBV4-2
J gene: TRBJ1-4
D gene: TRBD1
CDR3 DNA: TGTGCCAGCAGCCAAGTAGGGGGGACAGATCTAAGTAAACTGTTTTTT
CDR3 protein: CASSQVGGTDLSKLFF

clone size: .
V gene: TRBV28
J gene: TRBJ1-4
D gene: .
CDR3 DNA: TGTGCCAGCAGTTTGAGGGTAGCAACTAATGAAAAACTGTTTTTT
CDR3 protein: CASSLRVATNEKLFF

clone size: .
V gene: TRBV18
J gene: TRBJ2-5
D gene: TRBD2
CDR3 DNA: TGTGCCAGCTCACCACCGGCGGGAGGGCCGGAGACCCAGTACTTC
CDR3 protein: CASSPPAGGPETQYF

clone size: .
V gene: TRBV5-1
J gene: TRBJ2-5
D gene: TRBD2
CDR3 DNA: TGCGCCAGCAGCTTGACGCGGGGGGAAGAGACCCAGTACTTC
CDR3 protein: CASSLTRGEETQYF

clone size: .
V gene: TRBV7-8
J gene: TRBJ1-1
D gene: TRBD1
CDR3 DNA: TGTGCCAGCAGCTTAGTAGGGACAGGGTTCACTGAAGCTTTCTTT
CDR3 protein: CASSLVGTGFTEAFF

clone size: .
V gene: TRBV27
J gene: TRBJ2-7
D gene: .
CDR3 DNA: TGTGCCAGCAGTTTGGCTCTAGGCTCCTACGAGCAGTACTTC
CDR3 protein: CASSLALGSYEQYF

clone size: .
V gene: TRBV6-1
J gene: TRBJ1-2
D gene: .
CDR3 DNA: TGTGCCAGCAGTGAAGCGGAAGGACACTCTGGCTACACCTTC
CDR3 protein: CASSEAEGHSGYTF

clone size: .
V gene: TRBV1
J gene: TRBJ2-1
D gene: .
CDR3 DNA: TGCACCAGCAGCTTCGTAAGGGGGACTAGAAATCCATTTTGGTTCTTC
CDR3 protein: CTSSFVRGTRNPFWFF

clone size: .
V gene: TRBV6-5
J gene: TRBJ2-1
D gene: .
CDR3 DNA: TGTGCCAGCAGTTCGGCTAGCGTCTACAATGAGCAGTTCTTC
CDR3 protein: CASSSASVYNEQFF

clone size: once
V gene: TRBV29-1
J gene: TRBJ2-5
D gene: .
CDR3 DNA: TGCAGCGTCATACTAGCAGTACAAGAGACCCAGTACTTC
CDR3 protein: CSVILAVQETQYF

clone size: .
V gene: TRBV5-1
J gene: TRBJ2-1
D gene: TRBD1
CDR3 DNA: TGCGCCAGCAGCTTGGGAGGGACAGGGGCCGATGAGCAGTTCTTC
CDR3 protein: CASSLGGTGADEQFF

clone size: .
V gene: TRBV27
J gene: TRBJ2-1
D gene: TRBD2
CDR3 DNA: TGTGCCAGCAGACCGGGACTAGACAATTACAATGAGCAGTTCTTC
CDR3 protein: CASRPGLDNYNEQFF

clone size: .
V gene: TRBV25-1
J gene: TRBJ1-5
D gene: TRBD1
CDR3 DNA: TGTGCCACCCTAGGACAGGGCAATCAGCCCCAGCATTTT
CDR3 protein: CATLGQGNQPQHF

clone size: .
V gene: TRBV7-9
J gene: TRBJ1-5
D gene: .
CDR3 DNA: TGTGCCAGCAGCCCAGCGAATAGCAATCAGCCCCAGCATTTT
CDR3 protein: CASSPANSNQPQHF

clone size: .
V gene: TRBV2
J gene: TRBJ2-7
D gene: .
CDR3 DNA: TGTGCCAGCAGTGGGATGACAGGTCCTCAAACCTACGAGCAGTACTTC
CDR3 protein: CASSGMTGPQTYEQYF

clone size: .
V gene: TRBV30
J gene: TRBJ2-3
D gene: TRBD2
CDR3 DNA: TGTGCCCTAGGGGCGGGGGGGGGTACGCAGTATTTT
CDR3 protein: CALGAGGGTQYF

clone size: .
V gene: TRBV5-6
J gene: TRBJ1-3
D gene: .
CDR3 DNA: TGTGCCAGCAGCTGGGGCCCGGGAAACACCATATATTTT
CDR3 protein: CASSWGPGNTIYF

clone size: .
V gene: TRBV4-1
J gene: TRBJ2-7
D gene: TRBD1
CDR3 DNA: TGCGCCAGCAGCTTGGACAGGGACTACGAGCAGTACTTC
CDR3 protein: CASSLDRDYEQYF

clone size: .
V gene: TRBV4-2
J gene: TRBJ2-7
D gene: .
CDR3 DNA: TGTGCCAGCAGCCAAGCGGGGATACAGTCGGCAGTTAAATCTTACGAGCAGTACTTC
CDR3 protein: CASSQAGIQSAVKSYEQYF

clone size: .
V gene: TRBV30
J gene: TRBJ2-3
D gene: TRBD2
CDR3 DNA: TGTGCCTGGAGTGTAGGTAGCGGGGGAGCCACAGATACGCAGTATTTT
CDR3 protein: CAWSVGSGGATDTQYF

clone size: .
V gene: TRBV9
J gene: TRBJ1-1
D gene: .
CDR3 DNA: TGTGCCAGCAGCGTACTAACGAGCACTGAAGCTTTCTTT
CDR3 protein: CASSVLTSTEAFF

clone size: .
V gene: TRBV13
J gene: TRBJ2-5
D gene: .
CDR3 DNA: TGTGCCAGCAGCTCTCGGGGAGGACAAGAGACCCAGTACTTC
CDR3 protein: CASSSRGGQETQYF

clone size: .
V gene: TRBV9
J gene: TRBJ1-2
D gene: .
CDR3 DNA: TGTGCCAGCAGCGTAGTATTAGGAGGCAGTGACTATGGCTACATCTTC
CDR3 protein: CASSVVLGGSDYGYIF

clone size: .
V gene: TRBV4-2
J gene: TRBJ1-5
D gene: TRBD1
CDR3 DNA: TGTGCCAGCAGCCAACCCTTGGGACAGGGAGGCCAGCCCCAGCATTTT
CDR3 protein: CASSQPLGQGGQPQHF

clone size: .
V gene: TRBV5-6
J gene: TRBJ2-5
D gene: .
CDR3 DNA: TGTGCCAGCAGCTTGGATTGGGCAGAGACCCAGTACTTC
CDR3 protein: CASSLDWAETQYF

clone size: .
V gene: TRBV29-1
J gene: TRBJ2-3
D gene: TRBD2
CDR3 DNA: TGCAGCGTTGAAGGTACTAGCGGGAGGGTCGGAGATACGCAGTATTTT
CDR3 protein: CSVEGTSGRVGDTQYF